This T cell receptor beta chain originates from a study of CD8 T cells in ankylosing spondylitis. CDR1 is SGHRS and CDR2 is YFSETQ in the germline V gene. The V end lost 1 base, the J end lost 1 base, and 8 bases lay between the germline ends. The CDR3 loop spans 14 amino acids. Study-wide results and caveats: Both synovial fluid and blood in reactive arthritis had previously been reported to carry some motif variants. With a CD8+ phenotype, disease-linked clones were relatively rare in peripheral blood.

This clonotype has only a few counts. Its matching antigen is unknown. TCRdb ran MiXCR on the 5' RACE reads and lists one entry per CDR3 protein. The sample has 350,000 to 400,000 distinct CDR3 sequences; roughly 22% are singletons. This sequence originates from a male donor with ankylosing spondylitis or in good health (not recorded which). The sequenced material came from blood, either unsorted or a sorted T cell fraction (not recorded which). The chain recombines TRBV5-1 with TRBJ2-5; D ambiguous. CDR3 sequence: CASSLTGPQETQYF. The CDR3 DNA reads as TGCGCCAGCAGCTTGACTGGGCCCCAAGAGACCCAGTACTTC. The variable domain in full, with the rest retrieved from reference TRBV5-1 and TRBJ2-5, is KAGVTQTPRYLIKTRGQQVTLSCSPISGHRSVSWYQQTPGQGLQFLFEYFSETQRNKGNFPGRFSGRQFSNSRSEMNVSTLELGDSALYLCASSLTGPQETQYFGPGTRLLVL.